The 27 T cell receptor beta chains listed next were all sequenced from one sample in a study of Ad26.COV2.S vaccination and SARS-CoV-2 variants (dated by TCRdb to the early 2020s). Libraries came from the immunoSEQ multiplex PCR assay. TCRdb stores this immuneACCESS table with in-frame sequences only. Part of the clones is absent; in the studies checked, under half of the shortfall reflects unresolved V genes, and no reason is known for the rest. Recorded for this sample are fewer than 600,000 clones; 80% to 90% of them occurred a single time. The ten largest account for about 1.5% of the sample. In the paper's terms, the treatment or condition label means: around 19 received Ad26.COV2.S at low or high dose, single or two shots; 5 received placebo; per-sample allocation not given. For vaccine and placebo recipients, repertoires were sequenced using samples collected on day 63 after the first injection.

The sequencing used peripheral blood, collected in a trial of Ad26.COV2.S vaccine versus placebo. The receptors originated from a person between 18 and 59 years old who received the Ad26.COV2.S COVID-19 vaccine or a placebo.

This rearrangement joins TRBV7-2 to TRBJ1-4; 7 nucleotides align to TRBD1. This CDR3 comprises 15 residues. V dropped 5 bases and J dropped 5; count of bases not matched to a gene: 8. Looked up from germline, CDR1 is SGHTA and CDR2 is FQGNSA. The CDR3 DNA reads as TGTGCCAGCAGCCCTCCGGGACAGAGGAATGAAAAACTGTTTTTT. Protein product: CASSPPGQRNEKLFF.

This clone was detected only once. V and J are TRBV11-2 and TRBJ2-7; a weak D match, TRBD1 (5 bases). CDR1 and CDR2 (germline): SGHAT, FQNNGV. The CDR3 sequence is 13 residues long. Trimming left V 1 base short and J 3 bases short, with 7 bases between. In DNA, the CDR3 is TGTGCCAGCAGCTTAGTTGACAGCTACGAGCAGTACTTC. The encoded protein is CASSLVDSYEQYF.

The V and J genes are TRBV5-1 and TRBJ2-7; tentatively, D is TRBD2 (7 bases). Trimming stripped 3 bases from V and 3 bases from J, with 16 bases between. The CDR3 has 15 residues. Germline assignment: CDR1 SGHRS and CDR2 YFSETQ. The CDR3 DNA is TGCGCCAGCAGCTGGGGGGCGGGGGACTACTACGAGCAGTACTTC. It codes for CASSWGAGDYYEQYF.

The chain uses TRBV6-6 and TRBJ2-4; D ambiguous. This CDR3 has 16 residues. Germline CDR1 is MNHNY and CDR2 is SVGAGI (reference sequence). The V gene lost 0 bases and the J gene lost 6 bases, with 15 bases spanning the gap. CDR3 region: CASSYSYNPVGNIQYF. The CDR3, as DNA: TGTGCCAGCAGTTACTCCTATAACCCCGTAGGAAACATTCAGTACTTC.

V gene TRBV9 combines with J gene TRBJ1-3; D is perhaps TRBD1 (5 bases). The CDR3 is 18 residues long. V was clipped by 4 bases and J by 4 bases, with 24 bases between them. CDR1 and CDR2 (germline): SGDLS, YYNGEE. The CDR3 sequence: CASSPEPEGLGVGNTIYF. As DNA, the CDR3 is TGTGCCAGCAGCCCCGAGCCCGAGGGACTAGGGGTCGGAAACACCATATATTTT.

The chain has TRBV10-1 and TRBJ2-1; tentative D call: TRBD2 (5 bases). CDR3 length: 15 amino acids. V was clipped by 0 bases and J by 7 bases, with 13 bases between them. Looked up from germline, CDR1 is WNHNN and CDR2 is SYGVQD (reference sequence). Here the CDR3 reads CASSESVLPGNEQFF. CDR3 sequence (DNA): TGCGCCAGCAGTGAGTCGGTCTTACCGGGGAATGAGCAGTTCTTC.

The chain employs TRBV25-1 and TRBJ2-1, with 7 positions matching TRBD1. The CDR3 runs 16 residues. Trimming removed 1 base from V and 1 base from J; junction bases left unmatched: 4. The V gene's germline CDR1 is MGHDK and CDR2 SYGVNS. In nucleotides, the CDR3 is TGTGCCAGCAGTGAATTCGAGACAGGGTCCTACAATGAGCAGTTCTTC. Its protein product is CASSEFETGSYNEQFF.

The V call is TRBV29-1, the J call TRBJ1-1; no clear D. The V end lost 5 bases, the J end lost 6 bases, and 13 bases lay between the germline ends. Germline values: CDR1 SQVTM, CDR2 ANQGSEA. The CDR3 consists of 12 residues. CDR3 DNA sequence: TGCAGCGTTATTCCAGTGATGCCTGAAGCTTTCTTT. Amino acid sequence: CSVIPVMPEAFF.

The chain combines TRBV4-2 with TRBJ1-2; D gene uncertain. The CDR3 contains 15 residues. The germline gives CDR1 LGHNA, CDR2 YNFKEQ. The V gene lost 5 bases and the J gene lost 2 bases, with 15 bases spanning the gap. CDR3 loop: CASSKIGSLNYGYTF. The CDR3 nucleotides are TGTGCCAGCAGCAAAATTGGGTCCTTAAACTATGGCTACACCTTC.

The chain recombines TRBV15 with TRBJ2-4; 9 positions match TRBD1. In germline, CDR1 is LNHNV, CDR2 YYDKDF (reference sequence). The CDR3 runs 16 residues. Trimming removed 2 bases from V and 1 base from J; junction bases left unmatched: 3. The CDR3 bases are TGTGCCACCAGCAGACCCGGGACAGGGGCCAAAAACATTCAGTACTTC. Amino acids: CATSRPGTGAKNIQYF.

The J gene is TRBJ1-1, the V gene TRBV9; D gene ambiguous. The CDR3 covers 13 residues. Looked up from germline, CDR1 is SGDLS and CDR2 is YYNGEE. V was shortened by 1 base and J by 1 base, with 5 bases between the two germline ends. CDR3: CASSVQRNTEAFF. For the CDR3, the DNA is TGTGCCAGCAGCGTACAGAGGAACACTGAAGCTTTCTTT.

This clone was seen once. V usage is TRBV5-8 and J usage is TRBJ2-2; 10 bases fit TRBD1. The ends lost 4 bases at V and 5 bases at J; junction bases unmatched: 8. Germline CDR1 is SGHTS and CDR2 is YDEGEE. The CDR3 consists of 16 residues. The CDR3 loop is CASSKGTGVKTGELFF. The DNA for the CDR3 is TGTGCCAGCAGCAAGGGGACAGGGGTAAAAACCGGGGAGCTGTTTTTT. The whole variable domain, remainder taken from reference TRBV5-8 and TRBJ2-2, is EAGVTQSPTHLIKTRGQQATLRCSPISGHTSVYWYQQALGLGLQFLLWYDEGEERNRGNFPPRFSGRQFPNYSSELNVNALELEDSALYLCASSKGTGVKTGELFFGEGSRLTVL.

This chain links TRBV6-2 or TRBV6-3 with TRBJ2-1, with D unresolved. Germline V gene sequence: CDR1 MNHEY, CDR2 SVGEGT. The CDR3 length is 14 residues. Between the trimmed V and J ends, which lost 4 bases and 7 bases, there was a span of 14 bases. CDR3 sequence (DNA): TGTGCCAGCAGTTCCAGGACCCTCTTGAATGAGCAGTTCTTC. Its translation: CASSSRTLLNEQFF.

This chain connects TRBV5-6 to TRBJ1-5; D ambiguous. From germline, CDR1 is SGHDT and CDR2 YYEEEE. Trimming cost V 0 bases and J 7 bases, with 8 bases left between them. The CDR3 runs 13 residues. DNA for the CDR3: TGTGCCAGCAGCTTGGGGGTTGGGCAGCCCCAGCATTTT. Translating it yields CASSLGVGQPQHF.

The chain employs TRBV19 and TRBJ2-1; D uncertain. With 3 bases removed from V and 1 base from J, the gap between germline ends came to 10 bases. The CDR3 totals 15 residues. Germline CDR1 reads LNHDA; CDR2 reads SQIVND (reference sequence). The CDR3 nucleotides read TGTGCCAGTAGTATCAGTAGTCAATCCTACAATGAGCAGTTCTTC. It translates to CASSISSQSYNEQFF.

As concerns this clone: Other DNA sequences in this specimen translate into the identical CDR3. This chain joins TRBV6-5 and TRBJ2-6; no reliable D call. There are 15 residues in the CDR3. Germline V gene sequence: CDR1 MNHEY, CDR2 SVGAGI. Between the trimmed V and J ends, which lost 2 bases and 1 base, there was a span of 6 bases. The chain's CDR3 is CASSYRSSGANVLTF. For the CDR3, the DNA is TGTGCCAGCAGTTACCGCTCTTCTGGGGCCAACGTCCTGACTTTC.

This rearrangement joins TRBV3-1 (or the pseudogene TRBV3-2) to TRBJ2-5; D unresolved. The V end was cut by 5 bases, the J end by 2 bases, with 9 bases between. Germline CDR1 LGHDT, CDR2 YNNKEL (reference sequence). The CDR3 is 13 amino acids. The CDR3 region is CASSSQGQETQYF. CDR3 bases: TGTGCCAGCAGCTCACAAGGGCAAGAGACCCAGTACTTC.

The rearrangement joins TRBV19 to TRBJ2-7; the D gene is possibly TRBD2 (6 bases). The germline V and J ends were trimmed by 3 bases and 2 bases, with 14 bases remaining between them. Germline CDR1 LNHDA, CDR2 SQIVND (reference sequence). This CDR3 spans 15 amino acids. The DNA of the CDR3 is TGTGCCAGTAGTATGGGAGGAGGTGGGACCTACGAGCAGTACTTC. Translating it yields CASSMGGGGTYEQYF.

The V and J genes are TRBV23-1 and TRBJ1-1, with a possible D match to TRBD1 (6 bases). TRBV23-1 is an ORF; its function is uncertain. This CDR3 comprises 17 residues. V was shortened by 0 bases and J by 1 base, with 15 bases between the two germline ends. This CDR3 is CASSQSLCGGENTEAFF. CDR3 DNA: TGCGCCAGCAGTCAATCTTTGTGTGGGGGCGAGAACACTGAAGCTTTCTTT.

The J gene is TRBJ2-1, the V gene TRBV7-9; TRBD2 matches 8 bases. The trim removed 5 bases at V and 5 bases at J, leaving 11 bases unmatched. This CDR3 contains 16 residues. Germline V gene lookup returns CDR1 SEHNR and CDR2 FQNEAQ (reference sequence). CDR3 in DNA: TGTGCCAGCAGCCTCCCCAAAAGCGGGGGTAACAATGAGCAGTTCTTC. Protein product: CASSLPKSGGNNEQFF. Variable domain in full (rest from reference TRBV7-9 and TRBJ2-1): DTGVSQNPRHKITKRGQNVTFRCDPISEHNRLYWYRQTLGQGPEFLTYFQNEAQLEKSRLLSDRFSAERPKGSFSTLEIQRTEQGDSAMYLCASSLPKSGGNNEQFFGPGTRLTVL.

The rearrangement uses TRBV14 and TRBJ2-1; D is uncertain. Germline lookup yields CDR1 SGHDN and CDR2 FVKESK. V was shortened by 1 base and J by 4 bases, with 5 bases between the two germline ends. This CDR3 comprises 13 residues. The CDR3 spells CASSQVQYNEQFF. The CDR3 DNA is TGTGCCAGCAGCCAAGTTCAGTACAATGAGCAGTTCTTC.

In this sample, this clone turned up once. The chain joins TRBV2 to TRBJ1-2; D ambiguous. The germline CDR1 and CDR2 sequences are SNHLY and FYNNEI. V shed 10 bases and J shed 0 bases, with 6 bases lying between them. CDR3 length: 11 amino acids. In DNA, the CDR3 is TGTGCCACGACCGCTAACTATGGCTACACCTTC. It specifies CATTANYGYTF.

This clone was recorded a few times. The rearrangement links TRBV11-2 to TRBJ2-7; no reliable D call. From germline, CDR1 is SGHAT and CDR2 FQNNGV. CDR3 length: 12 residues. With 5 bases removed from V and 3 bases from J, the gap between germline ends came to 8 bases. CDR3 nucleotides: TGTGCCAGCAGCGCAATCAACTACGAGCAGTACTTC. This sequence encodes CASSAINYEQYF.

A word on this clone: Other DNA sequences in this sample translate to the same CDR3. The DNA of the CDR3 is TGTGCCAGCTCACCGGGGCTTAATGAAAAACTGTTTTTT. This translates into CASSPGLNEKLFF. This chain connects TRBV18 to TRBJ1-4, with a tentative D call TRBD1 (5 bases). Trimming removed 3 bases at V and 4 bases at J, with 6 bases between. The CDR3 sequence is 13 residues long. Germline V gives CDR1 KGHSH, CDR2 LQKENI.

This chain uses TRBV4-3 with TRBJ2-7, with 9 nucleotides matching TRBD2. The CDR3 is made up of 15 amino acids. CDR1 and CDR2 from the germline V gene are LGHNA and YSLEER. The J segment lost 7 bases and the V segment lost 4 bases, leaving 11 bases of the junction unmatched. CDR3 residues: CASSPSQGLAGEQYF. DNA of the CDR3: TGCGCCAGCAGCCCCTCGCAGGGACTAGCCGGTGAGCAGTACTTC.

The rearrangement joins TRBV5-6 to TRBJ2-5; a possible D gene is TRBD2 (6 bases). The CDR3 totals 14 residues. The germline V gene encodes CDR1 SGHDT and CDR2 YYEEEE. V was cut by 1 base and J by 0 bases, with 7 bases left in between. This CDR3 is CASSLRDYQETQYF. In nucleotides, the CDR3 is TGTGCCAGCAGCTTGCGGGACTACCAAGAGACCCAGTACTTC.

The chain links TRBV6-5 to TRBJ1-3, with TRBD1 matching over 8 bases. Trimming cost V 6 bases and J 3 bases; bases outside gene matches: 7. This CDR3 spans 15 amino acids. Per germline, CDR1 MNHEY and CDR2 SVGAGI. Here the CDR3 DNA reads TGTGCCAGCAGCCTCGACAGGGGTGATGGAAACACCATATATTTT. This codes for CASSLDRGDGNTIYF.